The source of this TCR beta chain is a study of T cell changes during pregnancy in multiple sclerosis. Libraries were prepared by immunoSEQ multiplex PCR; TCRdb keeps only in-frame clonotypes and omits some of them. Of tens of thousands of clones listed, roughly 88% are singletons. Germline V gene lookup returns CDR1 SGHAT and CDR2 FQDESV (reference sequence). This CDR3 is 15 amino acids long. V gave up 4 bases and J gave up 1 base; unmatched junction bases: 6. The rearrangement joins TRBV11-1 to TRBJ1-1; 7 nucleotides agree with TRBD1. The sequence was obtained from a female donor with multiple sclerosis, enrolled in a pregnancy study. This specimen was peripheral blood, taken in the third trimester of pregnancy. CDR3 amino acids: CASSSTGRGNTEAFF. In nucleotides, the CDR3 is TGTGCCAGCAGCTCGACAGGGCGGGGGAACACTGAAGCTTTCTTT.